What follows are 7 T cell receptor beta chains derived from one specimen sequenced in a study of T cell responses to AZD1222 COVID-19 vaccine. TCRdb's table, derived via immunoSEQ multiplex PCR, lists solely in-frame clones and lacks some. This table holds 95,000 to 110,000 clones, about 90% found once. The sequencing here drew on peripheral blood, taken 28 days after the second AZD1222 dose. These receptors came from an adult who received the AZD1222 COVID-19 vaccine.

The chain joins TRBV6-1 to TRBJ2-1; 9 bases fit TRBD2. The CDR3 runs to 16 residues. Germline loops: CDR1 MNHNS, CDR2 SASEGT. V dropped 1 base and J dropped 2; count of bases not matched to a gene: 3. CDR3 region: CASSEDPSGTYNEQFF. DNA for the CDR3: TGTGCCAGCAGTGAAGATCCTAGCGGGACCTACAATGAGCAGTTCTTC.

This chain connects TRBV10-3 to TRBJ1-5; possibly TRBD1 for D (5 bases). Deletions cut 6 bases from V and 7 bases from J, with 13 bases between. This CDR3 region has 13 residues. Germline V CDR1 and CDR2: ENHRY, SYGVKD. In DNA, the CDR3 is TGTGCCATCAGCCGGGACGGTGGGCAGCCCCAGCATTTT. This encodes CAISRDGGQPQHF.

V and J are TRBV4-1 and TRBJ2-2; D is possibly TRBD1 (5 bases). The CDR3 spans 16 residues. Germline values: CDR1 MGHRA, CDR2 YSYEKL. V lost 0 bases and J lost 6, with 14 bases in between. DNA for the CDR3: TGCGCCAGCAGCCAAGAACCCCAGGGTATGGCCGGGGAGCTGTTTTTT. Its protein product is CASSQEPQGMAGELFF.

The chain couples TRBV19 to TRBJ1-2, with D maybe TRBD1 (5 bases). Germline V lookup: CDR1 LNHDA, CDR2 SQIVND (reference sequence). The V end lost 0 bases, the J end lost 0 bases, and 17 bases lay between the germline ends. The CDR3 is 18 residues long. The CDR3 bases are TGTGCCAGTAGTATAGATAGGGTCCTGGGACCTTCTAACTATGGCTACACCTTC. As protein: CASSIDRVLGPSNYGYTF.

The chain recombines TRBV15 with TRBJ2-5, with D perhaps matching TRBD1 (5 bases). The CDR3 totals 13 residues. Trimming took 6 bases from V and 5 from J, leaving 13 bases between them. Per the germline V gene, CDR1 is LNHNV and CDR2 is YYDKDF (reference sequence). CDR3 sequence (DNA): TGTGCCACCAGATTCCAGGGTGAGGAGACCCAGTACTTC. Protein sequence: CATRFQGEETQYF. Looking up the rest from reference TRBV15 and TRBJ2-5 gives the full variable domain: DAMVIQNPRYQVTQFGKPVTLSCSQTLNHNVMYWYQQKSSQAPKLLFHYYDKDFNNEADTPDNFQSRRPNTSFCFLDIRSPGLGDTAMYLCATRFQGEETQYFGPGTRLLVL.

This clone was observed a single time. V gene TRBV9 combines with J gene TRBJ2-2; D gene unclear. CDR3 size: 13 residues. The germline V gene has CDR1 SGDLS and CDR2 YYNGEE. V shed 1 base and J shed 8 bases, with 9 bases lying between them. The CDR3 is CASSVTPLGELFF. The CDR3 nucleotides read TGTGCCAGCAGCGTAACCCCCTTAGGGGAGCTGTTTTTT.

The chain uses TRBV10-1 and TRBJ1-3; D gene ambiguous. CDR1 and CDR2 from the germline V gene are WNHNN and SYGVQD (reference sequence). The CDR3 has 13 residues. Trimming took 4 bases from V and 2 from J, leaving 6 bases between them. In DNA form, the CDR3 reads TGCGCCAGCAGTGTTCAACCTGGAAACACCATATATTTT. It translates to CASSVQPGNTIYF.